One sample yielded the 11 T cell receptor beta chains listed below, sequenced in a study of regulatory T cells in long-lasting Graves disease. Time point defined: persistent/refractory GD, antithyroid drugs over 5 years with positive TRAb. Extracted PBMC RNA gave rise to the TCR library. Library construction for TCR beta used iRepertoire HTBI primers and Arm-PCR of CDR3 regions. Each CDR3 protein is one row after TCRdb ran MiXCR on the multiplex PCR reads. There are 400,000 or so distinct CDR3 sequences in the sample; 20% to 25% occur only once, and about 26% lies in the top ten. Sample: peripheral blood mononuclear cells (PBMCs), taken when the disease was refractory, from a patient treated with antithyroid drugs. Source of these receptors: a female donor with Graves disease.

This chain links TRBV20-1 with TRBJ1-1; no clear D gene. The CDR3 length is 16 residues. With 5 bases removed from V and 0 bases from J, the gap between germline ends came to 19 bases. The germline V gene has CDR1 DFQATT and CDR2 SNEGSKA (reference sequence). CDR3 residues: CSAYPPGWDMNTEAFF. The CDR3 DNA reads TGCAGTGCTTACCCCCCCGGTTGGGATATGAACACTGAAGCTTTCTTT.

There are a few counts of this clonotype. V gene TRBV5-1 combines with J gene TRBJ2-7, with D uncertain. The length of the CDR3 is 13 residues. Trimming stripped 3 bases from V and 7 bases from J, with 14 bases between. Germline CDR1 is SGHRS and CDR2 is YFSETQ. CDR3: CASSSQRLGEQYF. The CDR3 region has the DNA TGCGCCAGCAGCTCCCAACGTCTGGGGGAGCAGTACTTC.

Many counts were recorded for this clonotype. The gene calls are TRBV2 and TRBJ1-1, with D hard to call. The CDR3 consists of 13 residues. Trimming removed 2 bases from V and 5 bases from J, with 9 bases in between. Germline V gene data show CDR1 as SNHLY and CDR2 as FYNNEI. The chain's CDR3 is CASSEKGGTEAFF. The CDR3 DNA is TGTGCCAGCAGTGAAAAGGGCGGGACTGAAGCTTTCTTT.

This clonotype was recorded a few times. Written as DNA, the CDR3 is TGTGCCAGCAAGGCAGGGGACTCTGGGGCCAACGTCCTGACTTTC. Its protein product is CASKAGDSGANVLTF. The rearrangement uses TRBV2 and TRBJ2-6; weak D call: TRBD1 (6 bases). V shed 7 bases and J shed 0 bases, with 10 bases lying between them. The germline CDR1 and CDR2 sequences are SNHLY and FYNNEI. This CDR3 has 15 amino acids.

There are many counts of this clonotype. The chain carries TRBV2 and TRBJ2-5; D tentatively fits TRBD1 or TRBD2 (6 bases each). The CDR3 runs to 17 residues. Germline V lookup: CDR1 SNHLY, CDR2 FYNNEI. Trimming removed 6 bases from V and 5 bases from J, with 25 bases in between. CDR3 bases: TGTGCCAGCAGCCCGGCTGGGGGCGCTCTAGGGGGGGAGACCCAGTACTTC. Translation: CASSPAGGALGGETQYF.

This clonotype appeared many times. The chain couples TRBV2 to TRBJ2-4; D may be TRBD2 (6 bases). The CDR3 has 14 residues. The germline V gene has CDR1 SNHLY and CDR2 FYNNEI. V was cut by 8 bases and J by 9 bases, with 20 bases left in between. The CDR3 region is CASRLSPSGVIQYF. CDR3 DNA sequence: TGTGCCAGCCGCCTTAGTCCCTCGGGAGTCATTCAGTACTTC.

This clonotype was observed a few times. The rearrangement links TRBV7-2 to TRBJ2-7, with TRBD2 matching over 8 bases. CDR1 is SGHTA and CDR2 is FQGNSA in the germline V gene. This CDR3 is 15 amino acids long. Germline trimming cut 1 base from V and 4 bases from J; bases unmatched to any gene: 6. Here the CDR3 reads CASSLDGGGGYEQYF. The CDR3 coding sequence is TGTGCCAGCAGCTTAGACGGTGGCGGGGGGTACGAGCAGTACTTC. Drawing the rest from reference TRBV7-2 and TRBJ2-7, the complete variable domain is GAGVSQSPSNKVTEKGKDVELRCDPISGHTALYWYRQSLGQGLEFLIYFQGNSAPDKSGLPSDRFSAERTGGSVSTLTIQRTQQEDSAVYLCASSLDGGGGYEQYFGPGTRLTVT.

The CDR3 sequence is CASSSSGTHTDTQYF. In nucleotides, the CDR3 is TGTGCCAGCAGTTCCAGCGGGACCCACACAGATACGCAGTATTTT. The rearrangement joins TRBV28 to TRBJ2-3; TRBD2 matches 7 bases. Germline V lookup: CDR1 MDHEN, CDR2 SYDVKM. The J segment lost 2 bases and the V segment lost 4 bases, leaving 6 bases of the junction unmatched. This CDR3 has 15 amino acids.

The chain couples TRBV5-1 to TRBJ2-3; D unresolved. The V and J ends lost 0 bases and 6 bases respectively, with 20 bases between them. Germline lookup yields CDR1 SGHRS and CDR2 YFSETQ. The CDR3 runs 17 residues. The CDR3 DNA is TGCGCCAGCAGCTTGGATGCGGTGGCCCGCGGAGCGGATACGCAGTATTTT. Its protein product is CASSLDAVARGADTQYF.

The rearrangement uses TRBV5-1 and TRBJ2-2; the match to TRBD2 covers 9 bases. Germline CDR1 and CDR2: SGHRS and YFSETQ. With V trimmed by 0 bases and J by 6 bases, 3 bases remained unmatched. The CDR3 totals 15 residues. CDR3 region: CASSLEAGGPGELFF. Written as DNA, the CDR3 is TGCGCCAGCAGCTTGGAGGCGGGAGGGCCCGGGGAGCTGTTTTTT.

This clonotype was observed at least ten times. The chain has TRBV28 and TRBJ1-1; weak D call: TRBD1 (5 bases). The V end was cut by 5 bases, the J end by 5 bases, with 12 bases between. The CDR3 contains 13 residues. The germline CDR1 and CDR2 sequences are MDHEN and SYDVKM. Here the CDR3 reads CASSKSGRTEAFF. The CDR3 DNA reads TGTGCCAGCAGTAAATCAGGGAGGACTGAAGCTTTCTTT.